The 10 T cell receptor beta chains presented below share a single source sample, sequenced in a study of breast tumors, draining lymph nodes, adjacent tissues. TCRdb analysed the multiplex PCR reads with MiXCR anew, one entry per CDR3 protein. This sample has approximately 22,000 distinct CDR3 sequences, with roughly 60% found just once. The sequencing input was tumor-adjacent breast tissue. These receptors all come from a female donor with breast cancer. Some clones in this sample may be carry-over from other donors' samples.

CDR3 amino acids: CSVEDGAYEQYF. CDR3 DNA: TGCAGCGTTGAAGACGGGGCTTACGAGCAGTACTTC. This chain joins TRBV29-1 and TRBJ2-7; D possibly uses TRBD1 or TRBD2 (5 bases each). V was shortened by 0 bases and J by 4 bases, with 7 bases between the two germline ends. CDR1 and CDR2 (germline): SQVTM, ANQGSEA. CDR3 length equals 12 residues.

Comments on this clonotype: The germline gene is not matched at one end of the junction; a read error may be the cause. The chain couples TRBV4-3 to TRBJ2-7; 7 bases agree with TRBD2. Germline V gene lookup returns CDR1 LGHNA and CDR2 YSLEER. This CDR3 contains 17 residues. The CDR3 DNA reads TGCGCCAGCAGCCAAGAAGGGCCCAGCGGGGAATTCTACGGGCAGTACTTC. It specifies CASSQEGPSGEFYGQYF.

The rearrangement uses TRBV7-9 and TRBJ1-4; 8 bases match TRBD1. J gave up 10 bases and V 5 bases, and 3 bases lay outside the gene matches. Per germline, CDR1 SEHNR and CDR2 FQNEAQ (reference sequence). This CDR3 has 12 amino acids. In DNA form, the CDR3 reads TGTGCCAGCAGCCTCGGACAGGGAAAACTGTTTTTT. Amino acids: CASSLGQGKLFF.

This clonotype was seen a single time. The chain joins TRBV20-1 to TRBJ1-4, with D perhaps TRBD1 (6 bases). The ends were cut back, 1 base at V and 6 bases at J, with 12 bases in the middle. CDR1 is DFQATT and CDR2 is SNEGSKA in the germline V gene (reference sequence). The CDR3 sequence is 14 residues long. CDR3 protein: CSARGTGFDEKLFF. For the CDR3, the DNA is TGCAGTGCTAGAGGAACAGGGTTTGATGAAAAACTGTTTTTT.

In its sample, this clonotype is medium-sized. The chain links TRBV7-9 to TRBJ2-3; D is possibly TRBD2 (6 bases). V was trimmed by 8 bases and J by 0 bases, leaving 21 bases between them. In germline, CDR1 is SEHNR, CDR2 FQNEAQ (reference sequence). This CDR3 is built from 17 residues. CDR3 sequence reads: CASALPGGIVSTDTQYF. CDR3 in DNA: TGTGCCAGCGCCTTACCCGGGGGTATTGTTAGCACAGATACGCAGTATTTT.

In its sample, this clonotype was seen once. The chain recombines TRBV10-3 with TRBJ1-3, with D perhaps TRBD1 (6 bases). Trimming removed 4 bases from V and 6 bases from J, with 16 bases in between. This CDR3 region has 15 residues. Germline values: CDR1 ENHRY, CDR2 SYGVKD. The CDR3 nucleotides read TGTGCCATCAGTGCTAAACAGGGTAATGCAAACACCATATATTTT. Protein sequence: CAISAKQGNANTIYF.

Ten or more counts support this clonotype. This chain connects TRBV6-5 to TRBJ1-4; no clear D gene. Germline CDR1 MNHEY, CDR2 SVGAGI. Between the trimmed V and J ends, which lost 4 bases and 5 bases, there was a span of 14 bases. This CDR3 comprises 15 residues. CDR3: CASSSSRVGNEKLFF. The CDR3 DNA reads as TGTGCCAGCAGTTCCTCTCGAGTCGGGAATGAAAAACTGTTTTTT.

The chain has TRBV20-1 and TRBJ2-7; 7 nucleotides agree with TRBD1. J was trimmed by 3 bases and V by 1 base; bases with no gene match: 3. This CDR3 region has 13 residues. CDR1 and CDR2 (germline): DFQATT, SNEGSKA (reference sequence). This chain's CDR3 is CSARGQGIYEQYF. The CDR3 DNA sequence: TGCAGTGCTAGAGGACAGGGCATCTACGAGCAGTACTTC.

Judged by abundance, this clonotype is medium-sized. J is TRBJ2-7 and V is TRBV6-5; D is possibly TRBD2 (5 bases). Between the trimmed V and J ends, which lost 5 bases and 2 bases, there was a span of 13 bases. This CDR3 comprises 14 residues. Germline values: CDR1 MNHEY, CDR2 SVGAGI. CDR3 in amino acids: CASSDVSGTYEQYF. The CDR3, as DNA: TGTGCCAGCAGTGACGTGAGCGGCACCTACGAGCAGTACTTC.

The chain joins TRBV7-9 to TRBJ2-3; D tentatively reads TRBD1 or TRBD2 (6 bases each). This CDR3 comprises 15 residues. V dropped 2 bases and J dropped 2 bases, with 11 bases sitting between them. Germline lookup yields CDR1 SEHNR and CDR2 FQNEAQ (reference sequence). CDR3 sequence (DNA): TGTGCCAGCAGCTTATTGGGGGGCCCCACAGATACGCAGTATTTT. Protein sequence: CASSLLGGPTDTQYF.